This T cell receptor (beta chain) comes out of a study of T cell changes during pregnancy in multiple sclerosis. V lost 4 bases, J lost 1 base, and 6 bases stayed unmatched. The CDR3 has 17 amino acids. Germline CDR1 and CDR2: KGHSH and LQKENI. The protocol was immunoSEQ multiplex PCR, while the TCRdb copy is restricted to in-frame clones and leaves out a portion. Of 93,000 or so clones listed, less than 95% are singletons. The specimen was peripheral blood, collected before pregnancy. The chain uses TRBV18 and TRBJ2-1, with 11 bases matching TRBD2. The sequence was collected from a female donor with multiple sclerosis, enrolled in a pregnancy study. The CDR3 spells CASSLLGLAGSYNEQFF. DNA for the CDR3: TGTGCCAGCTCACTCCTTGGACTAGCGGGTTCCTACAATGAGCAGTTCTTC.